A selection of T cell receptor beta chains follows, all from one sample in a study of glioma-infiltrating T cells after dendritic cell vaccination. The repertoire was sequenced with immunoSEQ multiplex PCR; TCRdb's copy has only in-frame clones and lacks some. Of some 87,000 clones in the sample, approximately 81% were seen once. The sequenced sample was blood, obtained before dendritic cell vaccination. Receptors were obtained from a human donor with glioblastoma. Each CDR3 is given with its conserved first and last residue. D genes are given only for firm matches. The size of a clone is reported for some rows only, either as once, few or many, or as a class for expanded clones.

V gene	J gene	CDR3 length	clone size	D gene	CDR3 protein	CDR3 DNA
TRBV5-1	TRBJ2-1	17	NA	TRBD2	CASSLGAGGPSDNEQFF	TGCGCCAGCAGCTTGGGCGCGGGAGGGCCCTCTGACAATGAGCAGTTCTTC
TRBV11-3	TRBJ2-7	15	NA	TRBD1	CASSGDRDLSYEQYF	TGTGCCAGCAGCGGGGACAGGGACCTCTCCTACGAGCAGTACTTC
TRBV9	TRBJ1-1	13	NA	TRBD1	CASSVQGDTEAFF	TGTGCCAGCAGCGTACAGGGGGACACTGAAGCTTTCTTT
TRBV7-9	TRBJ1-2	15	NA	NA	CASSLGLGPLDGYTF	TGTGCCAGCAGCTTAGGGTTGGGTCCCCTAGATGGCTACACCTTC
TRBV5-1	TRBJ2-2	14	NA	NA	CASSPRPSTGELFF	TGCGCCAGCAGCCCCCGCCCGAGTACCGGGGAGCTGTTTTTT
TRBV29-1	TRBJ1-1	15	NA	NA	CSVEEGSGFFTEAFF	TGCAGCGTTGAAGAGGGGTCAGGGTTTTTCACTGAAGCTTTCTTT
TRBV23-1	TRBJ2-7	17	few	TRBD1	CASSHPRTGLKFYEQYF	TGCGCCAGCAGTCACCCTCGGACAGGGTTAAAATTCTACGAGCAGTACTTC
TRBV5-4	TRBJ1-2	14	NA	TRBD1	CASSGTGQRYGYTF	TGTGCCAGCAGCGGGACAGGACAGCGCTATGGCTACACCTTC
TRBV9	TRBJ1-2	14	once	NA	CASSVAENNYGYTF	TGTGCCAGCAGCGTAGCTGAGAACAACTATGGCTACACCTTC
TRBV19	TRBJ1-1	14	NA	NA	CASKSLRGTTEAFF	TGTGCCAGTAAGAGCTTGCGGGGGACCACTGAAGCTTTCTTT
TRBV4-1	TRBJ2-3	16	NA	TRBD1	CASSQVGDRVPDTQYF	TGCGCCAGCAGCCAAGTGGGGGACAGGGTACCAGATACGCAGTATTTT
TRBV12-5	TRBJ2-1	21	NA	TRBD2	CASGFRDLPGLAGSSYNEQFF	TGTGCTAGTGGTTTCAGGGACCTTCCGGGACTAGCGGGGAGCTCCTACAATGAGCAGTTCTTC
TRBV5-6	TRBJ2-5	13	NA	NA	CASSPGAQETQYF	TGTGCCAGCAGCCCAGGGGCCCAAGAGACCCAGTACTTC
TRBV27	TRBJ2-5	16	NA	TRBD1	CASSVTFKGAQETQYF	TGTGCCAGCAGTGTAACGTTTAAGGGGGCTCAAGAGACCCAGTACTTC
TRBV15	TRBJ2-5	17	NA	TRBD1	CATSNPEGWGQKETQYF	TGTGCCACCAGCAACCCAGAGGGGTGGGGACAGAAAGAGACCCAGTACTTC
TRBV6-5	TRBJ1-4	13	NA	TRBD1	CASSRQGAEKLFF	TGTGCCAGCAGTAGACAGGGGGCGGAAAAACTGTTTTTT
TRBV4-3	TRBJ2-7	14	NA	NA	CASSQEEGTYEQYF	TGCGCCAGCAGCCAAGAGGAGGGGACCTACGAGCAGTACTTC
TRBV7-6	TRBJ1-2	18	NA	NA	CASSLFYRQVGSTHGYTF	TGTGCCAGCAGCTTATTTTATAGACAGGTTGGTTCAACCCATGGCTACACCTTC
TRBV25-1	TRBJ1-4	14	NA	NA	CASSGVGTLEKLFF	TGTGCCAGCAGTGGGGTGGGGACACTCGAAAAACTGTTTTTT
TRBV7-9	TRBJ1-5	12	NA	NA	CASSLGKQPQHF	TGTGCCAGCAGCTTGGGCAAACAGCCCCAGCATTTT
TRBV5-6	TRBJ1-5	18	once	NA	CASSLMSQHRLADQPQHF	TGTGCCAGCAGCTTGATGTCTCAACACAGGTTGGCCGATCAGCCCCAGCATTTT
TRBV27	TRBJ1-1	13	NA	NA	CASKQPGLPEAFF	TGTGCCAGCAAGCAGCCAGGGCTCCCTGAAGCTTTCTTT